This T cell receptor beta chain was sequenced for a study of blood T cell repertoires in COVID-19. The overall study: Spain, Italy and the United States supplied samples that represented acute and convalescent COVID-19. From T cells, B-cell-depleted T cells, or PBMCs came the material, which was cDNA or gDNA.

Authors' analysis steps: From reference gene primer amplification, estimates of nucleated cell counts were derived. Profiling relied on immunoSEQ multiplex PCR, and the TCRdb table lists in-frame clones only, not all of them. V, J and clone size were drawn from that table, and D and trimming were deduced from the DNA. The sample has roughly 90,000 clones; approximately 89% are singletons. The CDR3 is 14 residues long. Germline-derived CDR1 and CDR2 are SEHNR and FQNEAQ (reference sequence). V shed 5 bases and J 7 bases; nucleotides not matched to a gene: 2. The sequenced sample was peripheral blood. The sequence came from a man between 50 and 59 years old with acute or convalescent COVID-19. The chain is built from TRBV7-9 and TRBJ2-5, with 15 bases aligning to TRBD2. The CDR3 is CASSTGLAGGTQYF. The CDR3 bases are TGTGCCAGCAGCACGGGACTAGCGGGAGGGACCCAGTACTTC.